This T cell receptor (beta chain) originates from a study of CD4 T cell repertoires in COVID-19. Whole-study findings and limits: Sharing of several most expanded SARS-CoV-2-reactive clonotypes across memory subsets suggested intraclonal diversification.

The germline V gene has CDR1 SNHLY and CDR2 FYNNEI. With 6 bases removed from V and 4 bases from J, the gap between germline ends came to 12 bases. The CDR3 has 13 amino acids. In regard to this clone: What it binds is not known.

Measured with immunoSEQ multiplex PCR; TCRdb has only the in-frame clones, and not every one. The sample records about 24,000 clones, 93% being singletons. Sequencing was done directly on freshly isolated, uncultured memory T cells. Sequencing used circulating follicular helper CD4+ T cells (cTfh) from blood, obtained before the COVID-19 pandemic. This chain joins TRBV2 and TRBJ1-2; tentative D call: TRBD1 (5 bases). The clonotype comes from a human donor who had COVID-19. The CDR3 nucleotides read TGTGCCAGCAGCCCCCGGGGGGTCTATGGCTACACCTTC. Its translation: CASSPRGVYGYTF. Supplemented by reference TRBV2 and TRBJ1-2, the full variable domain reads EPEVTQTPSHQVTQMGQEVILRCVPISNHLYFYWYRQILGQKVEFLVSFYNNEISEKSEIFDDQFSVERPDGSNFTLKIRSTKLEDSAMYFCASSPRGVYGYTFGSGTRLTVV.